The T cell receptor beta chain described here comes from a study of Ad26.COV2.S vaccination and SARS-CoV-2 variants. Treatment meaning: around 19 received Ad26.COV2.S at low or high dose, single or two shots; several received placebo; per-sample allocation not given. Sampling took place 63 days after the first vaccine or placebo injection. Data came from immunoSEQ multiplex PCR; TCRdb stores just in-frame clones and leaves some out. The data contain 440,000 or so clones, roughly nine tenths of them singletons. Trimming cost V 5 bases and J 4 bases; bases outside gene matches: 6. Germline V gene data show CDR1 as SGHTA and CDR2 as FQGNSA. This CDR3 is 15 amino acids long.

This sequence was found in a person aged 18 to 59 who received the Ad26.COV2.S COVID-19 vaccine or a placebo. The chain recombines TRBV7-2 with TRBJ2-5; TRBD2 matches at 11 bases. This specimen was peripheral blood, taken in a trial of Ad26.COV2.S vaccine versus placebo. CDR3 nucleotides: TGTGCCAGCAGCCAAGGAACTAGCGGGGGAGAGACCCAGTACTTC. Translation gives CASSQGTSGGETQYF. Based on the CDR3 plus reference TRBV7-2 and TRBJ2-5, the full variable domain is GAGVSQSPSNKVTEKGKDVELRCDPISGHTALYWYRQSLGQGLEFLIYFQGNSAPDKSGLPSDRFSAERTGGSVSTLTIQRTQQEDSAVYLCASSQGTSGGETQYFGPGTRLLVL.